The 29 T cell receptor beta chains below all came from one sample that was sequenced in a study of cytomegalovirus exposure and HLA in healthy donors. TCRdb's copy holds only in-frame clones and misses some; the assay was immunoSEQ multiplex PCR. This table holds 150,000 to 250,000 clones, roughly 81% found once. Sequencing was carried out using PBMCs. The origin of the receptors is a woman under 40 in good health and CMV-seronegative.

The J gene is TRBJ2-3, the V gene TRBV28, with D perhaps matching TRBD2 (5 bases). CDR3 length: 14 amino acids. Germline V gene sequence: CDR1 MDHEN, CDR2 SYDVKM. V shed 6 bases and J shed 0 bases, with 10 bases lying between them. The CDR3 region has the DNA TGTGCCAGCAGCTGGACTTCTAGCACAGATACGCAGTATTTT. This sequence encodes CASSWTSSTDTQYF.

This rearrangement joins TRBV6-5 to TRBJ1-1; possibly TRBD1 for D (6 bases). Trimming left V 4 bases short and J 4 bases short, with 13 bases between. The germline V gene has CDR1 MNHEY and CDR2 SVGAGI. This CDR3 has 14 amino acids. The CDR3: CASSFQQGSTEAFF. DNA of the CDR3: TGTGCCAGCAGTTTCCAACAGGGAAGCACTGAAGCTTTCTTT.

J is TRBJ2-3 and V is TRBV4-2; maybe TRBD2 (6 bases). V was trimmed by 0 bases and J by 7 bases, leaving 14 bases between them. The germline gives CDR1 LGHNA, CDR2 YNFKEQ. CDR3 length equals 15 residues. The CDR3 DNA reads TGTGCCAGCAGCCAAGAACGGTCTAGCGCCAATACGCAGTATTTT. It codes for CASSQERSSANTQYF.

The chain carries TRBV19 and TRBJ2-1; 10 bases match TRBD2. The V and J ends lost 7 bases and 10 bases, in that order; junction bases with no gene match: 13. Germline CDR1 is LNHDA and CDR2 is SQIVND (reference sequence). The CDR3 loop spans 15 amino acids. CDR3 amino acids: CASTELAGKRSEQFF. The CDR3 DNA sequence: TGTGCCAGTACCGAACTAGCGGGAAAACGAAGCGAGCAGTTCTTC.

The chain joins TRBV7-7 to TRBJ2-7, with TRBD1 matching 7 bases. V was clipped by 5 bases and J by 3 bases; unmatched bases: 7. This CDR3 comprises 14 residues. Germline V gene sequence: CDR1 SSHAT, CDR2 FNYEAQ (reference sequence). In nucleotides, the CDR3 is TGTGCCAGCAGCGTCCGGGACAGAGGCTACGAGCAGTACTTC. Translation gives CASSVRDRGYEQYF.

This clone is a singleton in its sample. This chain links TRBV5-6 with TRBJ2-7; the match to TRBD1 covers 11 bases. The junction had 3 bases not matched to a gene; V was cut back by 4 bases and J by 3 bases. The CDR3 is 14 residues long. CDR1 is SGHDT, CDR2 YYEEEE, per germline. The CDR3 region has the DNA TGTGCCAGCAGCCCCGGGACAGGGGGCTACGAGCAGTACTTC. The encoded protein is CASSPGTGGYEQYF.

J is TRBJ2-7 and V is TRBV5-8, with 11 bases lining up with TRBD2. Trimming took 10 bases from V and 4 from J; bases not matched to a gene: 13. The CDR3 spans 15 residues. Germline CDR1 and CDR2: SGHTS and YDEGEE. The CDR3 here is CAGTVAGGQPYEQYF. The DNA for the CDR3 is TGTGCCGGGACCGTAGCGGGGGGGCAACCTTACGAGCAGTACTTC. The complete variable domain, with remaining parts taken from reference TRBV5-8 and TRBJ2-7, reads EAGVTQSPTHLIKTRGQQATLRCSPISGHTSVYWYQQALGLGLQFLLWYDEGEERNRGNFPPRFSGRQFPNYSSELNVNALELEDSALYLCAGTVAGGQPYEQYFGPGTRLTVT.

The V call is TRBV27, the J call TRBJ1-3, with D tentatively TRBD1 (5 bases). Germline values: CDR1 MNHEY, CDR2 SMNVEV (reference sequence). The CDR3 runs to 14 residues. Between the trimmed V and J ends, which lost 6 bases and 0 bases, there was a span of 9 bases. CDR3: CASRRGLSGNTIYF. CDR3 nucleotides: TGTGCCAGCAGGCGGGGCCTCTCTGGAAACACCATATATTTT.

The chain uses TRBV7-2 and TRBJ2-7, with D perhaps TRBD2 (6 bases). Between the trimmed V and J ends, which lost 0 bases and 2 bases, there was a span of 17 bases. Germline V gene lookup returns CDR1 SGHTA and CDR2 FQGNSA. There are 17 residues in the CDR3. The CDR3 DNA follows: TGTGCCAGCAGCTTAGCGGGAGGCGCCTATACCACCTACGAGCAGTACTTC. Translated: CASSLAGGAYTTYEQYF.

This clone has a handful of counts. The rearrangement links TRBV27 to TRBJ2-7, with TRBD1 matching over 9 bases. The CDR3 runs 13 residues. Germline V gene sequence: CDR1 MNHEY, CDR2 SMNVEV (reference sequence). J was trimmed by 4 bases and V by 3 bases; bases with no gene match: 1. The CDR3 protein is CASSLDRGYEQYF. The DNA for the CDR3 is TGTGCCAGCAGTTTGGACAGGGGATACGAGCAGTACTTC.

This clone was counted only a few times. This CDR3 is also generated by other DNA sequences in the sample. The chain links TRBV27 to TRBJ1-2; 12 bases fit TRBD1. Germline loops: CDR1 MNHEY, CDR2 SMNVEV (reference sequence). The CDR3 spans 14 residues. J gave up 7 bases and V 6 bases, and 6 bases lay outside the gene matches. CDR3 amino acids: CASRRDRGPIGYTF. The CDR3 DNA reads as TGTGCCAGCAGAAGGGACAGGGGGCCTATTGGCTACACCTTC.

This sequence joins TRBV20-1 and TRBJ1-1, with D possibly matching TRBD1 (5 bases). CDR3 length: 11 residues. Trimming took off 0 bases at V and 10 bases at J, with 9 bases between the two ends. Germline V gives CDR1 DFQATT, CDR2 SNEGSKA (reference sequence). CDR3: CSARDGALAFF. The CDR3 coding sequence is TGCAGTGCTAGAGATGGGGCGTTAGCTTTCTTT.

The gene calls are TRBV4-1 and TRBJ1-1; D might be TRBD1 (5 bases). The CDR3 has 11 amino acids. V was clipped by 10 bases and J by 6 bases, with 12 bases between them. Germline assignment: CDR1 MGHRA and CDR2 YSYEKL. For the CDR3, the DNA is TGCGCCACCTCTGGGGGGGCTGAAGCTTTCTTT. It codes for CATSGGAEAFF.

This clone has a handful of counts. The V call is TRBV27, the J call TRBJ1-2; D may be TRBD1 (5 bases). The CDR3 runs to 14 residues. Germline V gives CDR1 MNHEY, CDR2 SMNVEV (reference sequence). V gave up 3 bases and J gave up 2 bases, with 10 bases separating them. CDR3 DNA: TGTGCCAGCAGTTTGGAGGGACGAAACTATGGCTACACCTTC. This encodes CASSLEGRNYGYTF.

On this clone: This specimen includes other DNA sequences encoding the same CDR3. This rearrangement joins TRBV5-1 to TRBJ1-5, with D unresolved. This CDR3 has 15 residues. Trimming cost V 0 bases and J 2 bases, with 9 bases left between them. CDR1 is SGHRS, CDR2 YFSETQ, per germline. CDR3 in amino acids: CASSLDPTGNQPQHF. The CDR3, as DNA: TGCGCCAGCAGCTTGGATCCAACAGGCAATCAGCCCCAGCATTTT.

The chain has TRBV28 and TRBJ2-7, with D possibly TRBD1 on 6 matching bases. CDR3 length: 16 residues. V lost 3 bases, J lost 0 bases, and 15 bases lay in between. Germline V CDR1 and CDR2: MDHEN, SYDVKM. The chain's CDR3 is CASSFRGHTSSYEQYF. CDR3 coding DNA: TGTGCCAGCAGTTTCAGGGGCCACACTAGCTCCTACGAGCAGTACTTC.

This chain links TRBV30 with TRBJ2-2; D possibly corresponds to TRBD2 (6 bases). Deletions cut 8 bases from V and 4 bases from J, with 11 bases between. This CDR3 has 12 residues. Germline CDR1 and CDR2: GTSNPN and SVGIG (reference sequence). CDR3 loop: CARGGGTGELFF. CDR3 DNA sequence: TGTGCCCGGGGAGGAGGCACCGGGGAGCTGTTTTTT. Full variable domain (outside the CDR3, taken from reference TRBV30 and TRBJ2-2): SQTIHQWPATLVQPVGSPLSLECTVEGTSNPNLYWYRQAAGRGLQLLFYSVGIGQISSEVPQNLSASRPQDRQFILSSKKLLLSDSGFYLCARGGGTGELFFGEGSRLTVL.

The chain links TRBV18 to TRBJ2-5; 8 bases agree with TRBD1. Germline V gene lookup returns CDR1 KGHSH and CDR2 LQKENI. The CDR3 is 14 residues long. V lost 2 bases to trimming and J lost 4 bases; unmatched junction nucleotides: 3. In DNA form, the CDR3 reads TGTGCCAGCTCACCAGGACAGGGAGGAGAGACCCAGTACTTC. This encodes CASSPGQGGETQYF.

The chain has TRBV7-3 and TRBJ2-3, with TRBD2 identical over 8 bases. V lost 1 base to trimming and J lost 4 bases; unmatched junction nucleotides: 7. The CDR3 runs 16 residues. The germline CDR1 and CDR2 sequences are SGHTA and FQGTGA. This CDR3 is CASSLSTLAEADTQYF. The CDR3, as DNA: TGTGCCAGCAGCTTAAGTACACTAGCGGAGGCAGATACGCAGTATTTT.

The chain recombines TRBV4-1 with TRBJ2-6, with D possibly matching TRBD1 (6 bases). The CDR3 has 16 residues. CDR1 is MGHRA and CDR2 is YSYEKL in the germline V gene. The ends were cut back, 0 bases at V and 0 bases at J, with 6 bases in the middle. The DNA of the CDR3 is TGCGCCAGCAGCCAAGACAGGGGCTCTGGGGCCAACGTCCTGACTTTC. Its protein is CASSQDRGSGANVLTF.

The chain joins TRBV4-1 to TRBJ2-1; D possibly corresponds to TRBD2 (5 bases). Deletions cut 4 bases from V and 0 bases from J, with 13 bases between. The CDR3 covers 16 residues. Germline V gene lookup returns CDR1 MGHRA and CDR2 YSYEKL. CDR3 loop: CASSRPPGYSYNEQFF. In nucleotides, the CDR3 is TGCGCCAGCAGCCGGCCTCCGGGGTACTCCTACAATGAGCAGTTCTTC.

The chain is built from TRBV4-1 and TRBJ2-1; D may be TRBD2 (6 bases). Germline V gene sequence: CDR1 MGHRA, CDR2 YSYEKL. This CDR3 has 17 residues. V lost 4 bases and J 0 bases, leaving 16 bases between the germline ends. The chain's CDR3 is CASSRTSDGSSYNEQFF. The CDR3 DNA reads TGCGCCAGCAGCCGTACCTCAGACGGGAGCTCCTACAATGAGCAGTTCTTC.

The J gene is TRBJ2-7, the V gene TRBV14, with D tentatively TRBD2 (6 bases). The CDR3 extends over 16 amino acids. CDR1 and CDR2 (germline): SGHDN, FVKESK. Trimming pared 3 bases from V and 4 bases from J, leaving 19 bases between. The CDR3 DNA follows: TGTGCCAGCAGCCAGGCAAAGCGGGCGCAGAGTTACGAGCAGTACTTC. It encodes CASSQAKRAQSYEQYF.

The chain joins TRBV7-9 to TRBJ1-2; D is unclear. The V and J ends lost 1 base and 2 bases respectively, with 8 bases between them. This CDR3 spans 14 amino acids. CDR1 and CDR2 (germline): SEHNR, FQNEAQ (reference sequence). For the CDR3, the DNA is TGTGCCAGCAGCTTAGTAGCATCGAACTATGGCTACACCTTC. This sequence encodes CASSLVASNYGYTF.

The chain joins TRBV2 to TRBJ2-7; 8 bases align to TRBD2. Germline loops: CDR1 SNHLY, CDR2 FYNNEI. The V gene end was trimmed by 7 bases and the J gene end by 2 bases; junction bases not matched to a gene: 10. The CDR3 is 15 amino acids. CDR3 protein: CASITGTRGTYEQYF. CDR3 sequence (DNA): TGTGCCAGCATTACCGGGACTAGGGGTACCTACGAGCAGTACTTC.

The chain recombines TRBV6-4 with TRBJ2-1; 9 nucleotides agree with TRBD2. Per germline, CDR1 MRHNA and CDR2 SNTAGT. The CDR3 sequence is 14 residues long. V dropped 6 bases and J dropped 3; count of bases not matched to a gene: 3. The CDR3 here is CASSAGGDYNEQFF. CDR3 nucleotide sequence: TGTGCCAGCAGCGCGGGGGGGGACTACAATGAGCAGTTCTTC.

The J gene is TRBJ2-5, the V gene TRBV7-9; 9 bases are shared with TRBD1. Per the germline V gene, CDR1 is SEHNR and CDR2 is FQNEAQ (reference sequence). With 3 bases clipped from V and 0 bases from J, the junction kept 2 bases outside the gene matches. There are 15 residues in the CDR3. The CDR3 loop is CASSFRDRDQETQYF. The CDR3 region has the DNA TGTGCCAGCAGCTTCCGGGACAGGGACCAAGAGACCCAGTACTTC. Together with reference TRBV7-9 and TRBJ2-5, the CDR3 gives the full variable domain: DTGVSQNPRHKITKRGQNVTFRCDPISEHNRLYWYRQTLGQGPEFLTYFQNEAQLEKSRLLSDRFSAERPKGSFSTLEIQRTEQGDSAMYLCASSFRDRDQETQYFGPGTRLLVL.

V gene TRBV9 combines with J gene TRBJ1-2, with TRBD1 matching over 9 bases. This CDR3 comprises 15 residues. CDR1 and CDR2 from the germline V gene are SGDLS and YYNGEE. V shed 4 bases and J 3 bases; nucleotides not matched to a gene: 7. The chain's CDR3 is CASSPRDRVYYGYTF. As DNA, the CDR3 is TGTGCCAGCAGCCCTCGGGACAGGGTCTACTATGGCTACACCTTC.

The chain uses TRBV2 and TRBJ2-5, with a weak D call TRBD2 (6 bases). In germline, CDR1 is SNHLY, CDR2 FYNNEI. The V and J ends lost 3 bases and 5 bases respectively, with 10 bases between them. The CDR3 consists of 13 residues. CDR3 nucleotide sequence: TGTGCCAGCAGTGAGCCCGGAGGGGAGACCCAGTACTTC. Its protein product is CASSEPGGETQYF.